This TCR beta chain was sequenced for a study of response to subunit inactivated influenza vaccine. Each CDR3 protein gets one entry after TCRdb re-called the RT-PCR reads with MiXCR. The data contain under 550,000 distinct CDR3 sequences, 7.6% of them seen just once; the ten biggest clones take up 13%. Germline CDR1 reads SQVTM; CDR2 reads ANQGSEA. Trimming removed 6 bases from V and 2 bases from J, with 14 bases in between. The CDR3 consists of 13 residues. Study observations and caveats: The authors suggested that every seasonal influenza vaccination recruits few new T cells.

Comments on this clonotype: What it binds is unknown.

This sample comprised PBMCs from blood, obtained around 25 months after vaccination. The origin of this receptor is a man aged 50 to 69 who received an inactivated influenza vaccine. The rearrangement joins TRBV29-1 to TRBJ2-7, with TRBD1 as a possible D gene (5 bases). In DNA form, the CDR3 reads TGCAGCGTCCACTCAGGGTTCCCCTACGAGCAGTACTTC. Protein product: CSVHSGFPYEQYF.